The 24 T cell receptor beta chains listed next were all sequenced from one sample in a study of blood T cell repertoires in COVID-19. TCRdb's table, derived via immunoSEQ multiplex PCR, lists solely in-frame clones and lacks some. The sample shows 100,000 to 150,000 clones, around four fifths of them seen only once. Sequences were obtained from peripheral blood. All receptors come from a man in his 60s with active or convalescent COVID-19.

This clone has only a few counts. V usage is TRBV27 and J usage is TRBJ2-1; 12 bases line up with TRBD2. Germline V gene lookup returns CDR1 MNHEY and CDR2 SMNVEV (reference sequence). The CDR3 runs 16 residues. V shed 7 bases and J 6 bases; nucleotides not matched to a gene: 10. CDR3 DNA: TGTGCCAGCACCCAACCACTAGCGGGAGGAGGCAATGAGCAGTTCTTC. As protein: CASTQPLAGGGNEQFF.

This clone was recorded at least ten times. The V and J genes are TRBV27 and TRBJ2-7, with 8 nucleotides matching TRBD2. The CDR3 has 14 amino acids. Germline V gene data show CDR1 as MNHEY and CDR2 as SMNVEV (reference sequence). V shed 6 bases and J 4 bases; nucleotides not matched to a gene: 8. The CDR3 DNA follows: TGTGCCAGCAGACAACTAGCGGCGAATTACGAGCAGTACTTC. It yields the protein CASRQLAANYEQYF.

This chain links TRBV5-1 with TRBJ1-1; 9 bases align to TRBD1. CDR3 length equals 14 residues. Germline trimming cut 4 bases from V and 2 bases from J; bases unmatched to any gene: 3. Looked up from germline, CDR1 is SGHRS and CDR2 is YFSETQ. The chain's CDR3 is CASSMTGGNTEAFF. CDR3 bases: TGCGCCAGCAGCATGACAGGGGGTAACACTGAAGCTTTCTTT.

The V and J genes are TRBV5-1 and TRBJ2-2, with 7 positions matching TRBD1. There are 17 residues in the CDR3. The germline V gene encodes CDR1 SGHRS and CDR2 YFSETQ. The J segment lost 4 bases and the V segment lost 2 bases, leaving 11 bases of the junction unmatched. The CDR3 coding sequence is TGCGCCAGCAGCTTCTCAGGGGGAGTAATGATCACCGGGGAGCTGTTTTTT. This codes for CASSFSGGVMITGELFF. Using reference TRBV5-1 and TRBJ2-2 for the parts outside the CDR3, the full variable domain is KAGVTQTPRYLIKTRGQQVTLSCSPISGHRSVSWYQQTPGQGLQFLFEYFSETQRNKGNFPGRFSGRQFSNSRSEMNVSTLELGDSALYLCASSFSGGVMITGELFFGEGSRLTVL.

V usage is TRBV14 and J usage is TRBJ2-7; weak D call: TRBD1 (6 bases). Germline V gene lookup returns CDR1 SGHDN and CDR2 FVKESK. V was clipped by 2 bases and J by 9 bases, with 14 bases between them. The CDR3 sequence is 13 residues long. CDR3 sequence (DNA): TGTGCCAGCAGCCAACTTGGACAGTCCGGGCAGTACTTC. It specifies CASSQLGQSGQYF.

This clone was counted between two and nine times. The chain uses TRBV7-3 and TRBJ1-1; no clear D gene. Per the germline V gene, CDR1 is SGHTA and CDR2 is FQGTGA. CDR3 length equals 14 residues. Trimming removed 5 bases at V and 4 bases at J, with 14 bases between. In DNA form, the CDR3 reads TGTGCCAGCAGCCCCGCATATCCCGGCACTGAAGCTTTCTTT. The encoded protein is CASSPAYPGTEAFF.

This clone occurred once. V usage is TRBV6-6 and J usage is TRBJ2-5; 13 bases agree with TRBD2. Germline assignment: CDR1 MNHNY and CDR2 SVGAGI (reference sequence). After removal of 5 bases from V and 5 bases from J, the junction contained 5 bases not matched to a gene. The CDR3 has 15 amino acids. DNA for the CDR3: TGTGCCAGCAGTCCGGGACTAGCGGGATTTGAGACCCAGTACTTC. Residues: CASSPGLAGFETQYF.

The chain combines TRBV24-1 with TRBJ2-2, with 7 bases identical to TRBD1. Per germline, CDR1 KGHDR and CDR2 SFDVKD. V trimming: 2 bases; J trimming: 0 bases; junction bases outside the gene matches: 2. This CDR3 has 16 amino acids. CDR3 region: CATSDWDSANTGELFF. The CDR3 nucleotides read TGTGCCACCAGTGATTGGGACAGCGCGAACACCGGGGAGCTGTTTTTT.

The gene calls are TRBV27 and TRBJ2-3; D possibly corresponds to TRBD1 (6 bases). CDR1 MNHEY and CDR2 SMNVEV come from the germline V gene (reference sequence). The V gene lost 6 bases and the J gene lost 3 bases, with 16 bases spanning the gap. The CDR3 covers 15 residues. DNA for the CDR3: TGTGCCAGCAGCCACAGGGTTTCTGGAACAGATACGCAGTATTTT. Its translation: CASSHRVSGTDTQYF.

The chain uses TRBV11-3 and TRBJ2-7, with 9 bases identical to TRBD2. Germline values: CDR1 SGHNT, CDR2 YENEEA. The J segment lost 6 bases and the V segment lost 1 base, leaving 4 bases of the junction unmatched. The CDR3 length is 14 residues. The DNA for the CDR3 is TGTGCCAGCAGCTTAGTAGCGGGAGTAGGCGAGCAGTACTTC. It yields the protein CASSLVAGVGEQYF.

CDR3 residues: CASRTGGGTGELFF. Written as DNA, the CDR3 is TGTGCCAGTAGGACAGGGGGCGGAACCGGGGAGCTGTTTTTT. The chain couples TRBV19 to TRBJ2-2; 10 nucleotides agree with TRBD1. Germline CDR1 and CDR2: LNHDA and SQIVND (reference sequence). Trimming cost V 6 bases and J 5 bases; bases outside gene matches: 3. The CDR3 is made up of 14 amino acids.

The rearrangement joins TRBV5-1 to TRBJ2-1; 12 bases map to TRBD1. V lost 4 bases, J lost 7 bases, and 6 bases stayed unmatched. Germline V lookup: CDR1 SGHRS, CDR2 YFSETQ. The CDR3 spans 15 residues. CDR3 DNA: TGCGCCAGCAGCATGGGACAGGGGGCCCGGAATGAGCAGTTCTTC. Protein sequence: CASSMGQGARNEQFF.

In its sample, this clone was seen many times. The V call is TRBV5-4, the J call TRBJ1-2; 10 nucleotides agree with TRBD1. V was clipped by 5 bases and J by 9 bases; unmatched bases: 7. Germline loops: CDR1 SGHNT, CDR2 YYREEE (reference sequence). The CDR3 length is 13 residues. CDR3 loop: CASRSGTGVSYTF. DNA for the CDR3: TGTGCCAGCAGATCCGGGACAGGGGTTAGCTACACCTTC.

V and J are TRBV4-3 and TRBJ2-3; 10 bases fit TRBD2. The CDR3 has 16 amino acids. Germline loops: CDR1 LGHNA, CDR2 YSLEER. Germline trimming cut 3 bases from V and 3 bases from J; bases unmatched to any gene: 6. The CDR3 loop is CASSHRAGGRTDTQYF. The CDR3 DNA reads as TGCGCCAGCAGCCACAGAGCGGGAGGGCGTACAGATACGCAGTATTTT.

The rearrangement links TRBV19 to TRBJ2-4; D may be TRBD2 (6 bases). Trimming cost V 4 bases and J 7 bases, with 11 bases left between them. CDR3 length: 13 amino acids. Germline V lookup: CDR1 LNHDA, CDR2 SQIVND (reference sequence). CDR3 loop: CASSNTGENIQYF. CDR3 bases: TGTGCCAGTAGTAACACGGGGGAGAACATTCAGTACTTC.

This clone has just a few counts. This chain connects TRBV6-6 to TRBJ1-1; a possible D gene is TRBD1 (5 bases). The CDR3 has 15 residues. Germline-derived CDR1 and CDR2 are MNHNY and SVGAGI (reference sequence). V lost 6 bases and J lost 1, with 15 bases in between. The CDR3 reads CASSLKTVENTEAFF. CDR3 DNA sequence: TGTGCCAGCAGCCTGAAGACAGTCGAGAACACTGAAGCTTTCTTT.

The V and J genes are TRBV7-9 and TRBJ2-2; 8 bases agree with TRBD2. Per the germline V gene, CDR1 is SEHNR and CDR2 is FQNEAQ (reference sequence). V trimming: 4 bases; J trimming: 5 bases; junction bases outside the gene matches: 3. This CDR3 has 14 residues. For the CDR3, the DNA is TGTGCCAGCAGCTCCTTAGCGGGAACCGGGGAGCTGTTTTTT. Protein sequence: CASSSLAGTGELFF.

The chain's CDR3 is CASSVEIGVQYF. The CDR3 DNA follows: TGTGCCAGCAGCGTAGAAATAGGGGTTCAGTACTTC. The rearrangement uses TRBV9 and TRBJ2-4; tentative D call: TRBD1 (5 bases). The CDR3 loop spans 12 amino acids. Trimming left V 0 bases short and J 11 bases short, with 9 bases between. The germline V gene encodes CDR1 SGDLS and CDR2 YYNGEE. The complete variable domain, with remaining parts taken from reference TRBV9 and TRBJ2-4, reads DSGVTQTPKHLITATGQRVTLRCSPRSGDLSVYWYQQSLDQGLQFLIQYYNGEERAKGNILERFSAQQFPDLHSELNLSSLELGDSALYFCASSVEIGVQYFGAGTRLSVL.

The DNA of the CDR3 is TGTGCCACCAGCAGAGGACAGGGGGTTAATTCACCCCTCCACTTT. Its protein product is CATSRGQGVNSPLHF. This rearrangement joins TRBV15 to TRBJ1-6; TRBD1 matches at 9 bases. V gave up 1 base and J gave up 6 bases; unmatched junction bases: 1. Looked up from germline, CDR1 is LNHNV and CDR2 is YYDKDF (reference sequence). The length of the CDR3 is 15 residues.

A word on this clone: Other DNA sequences of this sample code for an identical CDR3. The V gene is TRBV28, the J gene TRBJ1-5, with D tentatively TRBD1 (5 bases). Between the trimmed V and J ends, which lost 5 bases and 4 bases, there was a span of 15 bases. Germline V gene lookup returns CDR1 MDHEN and CDR2 SYDVKM. The CDR3 extends over 15 amino acids. CDR3 nucleotides: TGTGCCAGCAGTCTACGGGACTCCCGGAATCAGCCCCAGCATTTT. It codes for CASSLRDSRNQPQHF.

This clone was counted between two and nine times. The chain joins TRBV4-3 to TRBJ2-2, with D perhaps matching TRBD2 (5 bases). The CDR3 has 18 amino acids. Deletions cut 0 bases from V and 4 bases from J, with 18 bases between. Germline CDR1 LGHNA, CDR2 YSLEER. The CDR3 bases are TGCGCCAGCAGCCAAGATTGGGGTAGGCTAGCTCGCACCGGGGAGCTGTTTTTT. Translated, it gives CASSQDWGRLARTGELFF.

This clone was observed a handful of times. The chain employs TRBV3-1 (or the pseudogene TRBV3-2) and TRBJ1-2, with 12 bases matching TRBD1. This CDR3 is built from 14 residues. J lost 7 bases, V lost 4 bases, and 4 bases had no gene match. Germline V lookup: CDR1 LGHDT, CDR2 YNNKEL (reference sequence). CDR3 coding DNA: TGTGCCAGCAGCCCCGGGACAGGGGGCTCTGGCTACACCTTC. Translating gives CASSPGTGGSGYTF.

The CDR3 here is CASTSYGRANTDTQYF. The CDR3 nucleotides are TGTGCCAGCACCTCGTACGGGAGGGCCAACACAGATACGCAGTATTTT. V and J are TRBV7-2 and TRBJ2-3, with 8 nucleotides matching TRBD2. J was trimmed by 2 bases and V by 7 bases; bases with no gene match: 11. The CDR3 length is 16 residues. Germline V CDR1 and CDR2: SGHTA, FQGNSA. The full variable domain, rest sourced from reference TRBV7-2 and TRBJ2-3, is GAGVSQSPSNKVTEKGKDVELRCDPISGHTALYWYRQSLGQGLEFLIYFQGNSAPDKSGLPSDRFSAERTGGSVSTLTIQRTQQEDSAVYLCASTSYGRANTDTQYFGPGTRLTVL.

This rearrangement joins TRBV7-2 to TRBJ2-5; D gene uncertain. V shed 1 base and J shed 0 bases, with 6 bases lying between them. Per the germline V gene, CDR1 is SGHTA and CDR2 is FQGNSA. The CDR3 has 14 residues. CDR3 DNA: TGTGCCAGCAGCTTAGGGAGTCACCAAGAGACCCAGTACTTC. Residues: CASSLGSHQETQYF.